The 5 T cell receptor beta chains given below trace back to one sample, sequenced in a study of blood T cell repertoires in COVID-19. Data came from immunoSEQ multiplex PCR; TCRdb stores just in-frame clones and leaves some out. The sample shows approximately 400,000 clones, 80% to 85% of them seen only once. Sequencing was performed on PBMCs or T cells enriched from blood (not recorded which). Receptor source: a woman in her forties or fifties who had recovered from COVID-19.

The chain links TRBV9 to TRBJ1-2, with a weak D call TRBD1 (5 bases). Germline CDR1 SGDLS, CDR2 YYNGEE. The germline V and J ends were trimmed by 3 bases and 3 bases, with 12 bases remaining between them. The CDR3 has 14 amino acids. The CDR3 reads CASSEPRGDYGYTF. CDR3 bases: TGTGCCAGCAGCGAACCGCGGGGGGACTATGGCTACACCTTC.

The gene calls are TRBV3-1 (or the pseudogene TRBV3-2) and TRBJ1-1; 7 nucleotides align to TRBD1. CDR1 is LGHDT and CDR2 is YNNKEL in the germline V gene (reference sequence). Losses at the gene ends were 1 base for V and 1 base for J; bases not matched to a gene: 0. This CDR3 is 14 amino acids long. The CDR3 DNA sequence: TGTGCCAGCAGCCAAGGGACAGGGAACACTGAAGCTTTCTTT. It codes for CASSQGTGNTEAFF.

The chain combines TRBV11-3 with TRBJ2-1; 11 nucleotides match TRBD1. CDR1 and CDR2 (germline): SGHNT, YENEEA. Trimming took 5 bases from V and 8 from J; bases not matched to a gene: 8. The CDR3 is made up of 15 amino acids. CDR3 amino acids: CASSARDRGRDEQFF. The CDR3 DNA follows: TGTGCCAGCAGCGCCCGGGACAGGGGGAGGGATGAGCAGTTCTTC.

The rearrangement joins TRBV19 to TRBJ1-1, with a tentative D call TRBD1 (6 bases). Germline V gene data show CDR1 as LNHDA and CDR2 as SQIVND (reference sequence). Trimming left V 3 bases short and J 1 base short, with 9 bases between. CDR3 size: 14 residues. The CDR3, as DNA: TGTGCCAGTAGTATCTGGACAGCGAACACTGAAGCTTTCTTT. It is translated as CASSIWTANTEAFF. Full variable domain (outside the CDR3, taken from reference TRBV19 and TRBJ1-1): DGGITQSPKYLFRKEGQNVTLSCEQNLNHDAMYWYRQDPGQGLRLIYYSQIVNDFQKGDIAEGYSVSREKKESFPLTVTSAQKNPTAFYLCASSIWTANTEAFFGQGTRLTVV.

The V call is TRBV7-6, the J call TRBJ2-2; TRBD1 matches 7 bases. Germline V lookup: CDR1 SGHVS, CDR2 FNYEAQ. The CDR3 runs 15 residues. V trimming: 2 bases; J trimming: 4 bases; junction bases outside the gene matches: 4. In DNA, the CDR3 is TGTGCCAGCAGCTTATTTGACAGGGCCACCGGGGAGCTGTTTTTT. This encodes CASSLFDRATGELFF.